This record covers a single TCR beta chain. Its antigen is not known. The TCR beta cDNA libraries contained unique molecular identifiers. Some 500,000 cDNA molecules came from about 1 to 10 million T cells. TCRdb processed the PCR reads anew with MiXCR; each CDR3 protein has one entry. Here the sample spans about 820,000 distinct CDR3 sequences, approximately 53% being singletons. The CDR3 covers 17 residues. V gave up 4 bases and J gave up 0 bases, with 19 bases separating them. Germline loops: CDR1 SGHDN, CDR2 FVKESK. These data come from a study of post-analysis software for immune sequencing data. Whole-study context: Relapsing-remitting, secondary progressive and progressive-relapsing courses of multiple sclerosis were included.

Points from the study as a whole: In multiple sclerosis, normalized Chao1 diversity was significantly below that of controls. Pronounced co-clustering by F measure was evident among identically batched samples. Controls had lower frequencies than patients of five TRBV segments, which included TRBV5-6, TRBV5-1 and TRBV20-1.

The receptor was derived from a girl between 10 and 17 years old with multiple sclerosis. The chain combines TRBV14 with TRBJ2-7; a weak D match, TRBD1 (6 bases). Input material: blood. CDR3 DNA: TGTGCCAGCAGCCCCCGAAACGACAGGCCTAACTCCTACGAGCAGTACTTC. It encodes CASSPRNDRPNSYEQYF.